The T cell receptor beta chain under discussion was sequenced for a study of T cells expressing NK-cell markers. Overall study: Source material for TCR beta repertoires consisted of sorted CD3+CD56+NKG2C+, CD3+CD56+NKG2C- and CD3+CD56-NKG2C+ T cells. Seven of the eight sequenced donors were HCMV-seropositive; one was seronegative. General study findings and limits: HCMV specificity was not established for the expanded NKG2C+ T cell clones.

CDR3 length: 15 residues. In germline, CDR1 is DFQATT, CDR2 SNEGSKA (reference sequence). UMIs were included in TCR beta cDNA generated by 5'RACE template switching. TCRdb reprocessed the 5' RACE reads and reports one entry per CDR3 protein, with no DNA. The table lists 500,000 to 700,000 distinct CDR3 sequences. As to this clonotype: Its specificity is unknown.

The V gene is TRBV20-1, the J gene TRBJ2-2; there is no DNA to check the TCRdb D call of TRBD2. The source material was blood T cells: a sorted CD56 or NKG2C T cell subset, CD4+ or CD8+ T cells, or bulk PBMC T cells (not recorded which). This sequence was found in a man younger than 35 in good health. The CDR3 protein is CSAAGGGTNTGELFF.